These 13 T cell receptor beta chains originate from one sample sequenced in a study of blood T cell repertoires in COVID-19. Profiled with immunoSEQ multiplex PCR; TCRdb holds only in-frame clones, not every one. Of some 140,000 clones listed, 84% are singletons. Sample: PBMCs or T cells enriched from blood (not recorded which). The receptor source for this set is a man aged 40-50 years with acute COVID-19.

For the CDR3, the DNA is TGCAGCGTTGAACCGGGACAGGGCTCCTACGAGCAGTACTTC. Translated: CSVEPGQGSYEQYF. The chain links TRBV29-1 to TRBJ2-7; TRBD1 matches at 9 bases. Germline values: CDR1 SQVTM, CDR2 ANQGSEA. The CDR3 sequence is 14 residues long. The trim removed 2 bases at V and 0 bases at J, leaving 2 bases unmatched.

The gene calls are TRBV9 and TRBJ2-3; D not resolved. Germline CDR1 reads SGDLS; CDR2 reads YYNGEE. V lost 2 bases and J lost 1, with 8 bases in between. This CDR3 spans 14 amino acids. The CDR3 DNA reads TGTGCCAGCAGCGTCGACTTCGGCACAGATACGCAGTATTTT. Translating gives CASSVDFGTDTQYF.

This sequence joins TRBV5-1 and TRBJ2-1; the match to TRBD1 covers 7 bases. CDR1 and CDR2 from the germline V gene are SGHRS and YFSETQ. The trim removed 0 bases at V and 2 bases at J, leaving 2 bases unmatched. The length of the CDR3 is 15 residues. The CDR3 is CASSLGQGAYNEQFF. CDR3 coding DNA: TGCGCCAGCAGCTTGGGGCAGGGGGCCTACAATGAGCAGTTCTTC.

The chain is built from TRBV7-9 and TRBJ2-7, with 13 bases lining up with TRBD2. V shed 5 bases, J shed 2 bases, and the junction held 6 bases outside the gene matches. The germline V gene encodes CDR1 SEHNR and CDR2 FQNEAQ (reference sequence). This CDR3 spans 16 amino acids. The CDR3: CASSLTSGRATYEQYF. CDR3 in DNA: TGTGCCAGCAGCCTAACTAGCGGGAGGGCCACCTACGAGCAGTACTTC.

The J gene is TRBJ2-2, the V gene TRBV4-3, with 11 positions matching TRBD2. J gave up 5 bases and V 1 base, and 0 bases lay outside the gene matches. The CDR3 has 15 residues. Looked up from germline, CDR1 is LGHNA and CDR2 is YSLEER. CDR3 coding DNA: TGCGCCAGCAGCCAAGCTAGCGGGAGGACCGGGGAGCTGTTTTTT. Translation: CASSQASGRTGELFF.

The chain couples TRBV28 to TRBJ1-1; weak D call: TRBD1 (5 bases). Germline V gene sequence: CDR1 MDHEN, CDR2 SYDVKM. Trimming took 6 bases from V and 2 from J, leaving 22 bases between them. This CDR3 region has 17 residues. The CDR3 reads CASSLVHGSRANTEAFF. CDR3 nucleotide sequence: TGTGCCAGCAGCCTCGTTCATGGCTCCAGGGCCAACACTGAAGCTTTCTTT.

The rearrangement uses TRBV10-3 and TRBJ1-2; D unresolved. In germline, CDR1 is ENHRY, CDR2 SYGVKD. V lost 6 bases to trimming and J lost 6 bases, with 11 bases between them. There are 12 residues in the CDR3. As DNA, the CDR3 is TGTGCCATCAGAGGAACGGGAAATGGCTACACCTTC. Protein product: CAIRGTGNGYTF.

The chain recombines TRBV20-1 with TRBJ1-2; TRBD1 matches 9 bases. The length of the CDR3 is 17 residues. The junction had 15 bases not matched to a gene; V was cut back by 3 bases and J by 4 bases. Germline lookup yields CDR1 DFQATT and CDR2 SNEGSKA (reference sequence). CDR3 loop: CSASSDGTGKGIYGYTF. CDR3 DNA: TGCAGTGCTAGTTCCGATGGGACAGGGAAGGGGATCTATGGCTACACCTTC.

The chain recombines TRBV30 with TRBJ1-5; 8 nucleotides line up with TRBD1. V shed 3 bases, J shed 7 bases, and the junction held 5 bases outside the gene matches. Per the germline V gene, CDR1 is GTSNPN and CDR2 is SVGIG (reference sequence). There are 13 residues in the CDR3. CDR3 loop: CAWRDREEQPQHF. In DNA, the CDR3 is TGTGCCTGGAGGGACAGGGAAGAGCAGCCCCAGCATTTT.

The chain employs TRBV9 and TRBJ2-1; TRBD1 is a possible D gene (5 bases). Germline CDR1 SGDLS, CDR2 YYNGEE. V lost 0 bases to trimming and J lost 8 bases, with 15 bases between them. CDR3 length equals 15 residues. The CDR3 nucleotides are TGTGCCAGCAGCGTAGAAGGCAGGGCTGGGGATGAGCAGTTCTTC. This gives the protein CASSVEGRAGDEQFF.

This clone has a handful of counts. This chain connects TRBV28 to TRBJ2-7; 7 bases map to TRBD1. V was pared by 9 bases and J by 4 bases, with 9 bases of the junction left unmatched. Germline CDR1 reads MDHEN; CDR2 reads SYDVKM. This CDR3 has 13 residues. The CDR3 DNA is TGTGCCAGTTGTACCGGGACAGAATACGAGCAGTACTTC. This codes for CASCTGTEYEQYF.

V is TRBV28 and J is TRBJ1-2, with TRBD1 matching over 9 bases. This CDR3 comprises 15 residues. CDR1 is MDHEN, CDR2 SYDVKM, per germline. Unmatched junction bases numbered 7, after V lost 7 bases and J lost 1 base. The CDR3 nucleotides read TGTGCCAGCACACGTGGACAGGGGATTAACTATGGCTACACCTTC. Translation gives CASTRGQGINYGYTF.

The chain has TRBV7-2 and TRBJ2-5; D is possibly TRBD2 (7 bases). The CDR3 length is 15 residues. CDR1 SGHTA and CDR2 FQGNSA come from the germline V gene. V lost 8 bases and J lost 5, with 21 bases in between. The chain's CDR3 is CASGPWGGAQETQYF. CDR3 nucleotides: TGTGCCAGCGGGCCATGGGGGGGGGCTCAGGAGACCCAGTACTTC.